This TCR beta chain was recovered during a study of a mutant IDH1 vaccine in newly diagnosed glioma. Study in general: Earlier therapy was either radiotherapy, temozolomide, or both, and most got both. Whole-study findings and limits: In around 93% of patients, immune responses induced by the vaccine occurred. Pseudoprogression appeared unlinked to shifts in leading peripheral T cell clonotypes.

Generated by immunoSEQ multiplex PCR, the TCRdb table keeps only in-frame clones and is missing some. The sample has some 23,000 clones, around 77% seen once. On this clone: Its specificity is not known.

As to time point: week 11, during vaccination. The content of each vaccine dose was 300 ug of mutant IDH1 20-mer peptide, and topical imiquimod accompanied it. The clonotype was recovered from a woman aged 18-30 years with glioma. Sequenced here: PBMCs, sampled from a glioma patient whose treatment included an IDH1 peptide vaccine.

The CDR3 DNA is TGTGCCAGCAGCCCCACCGGGACGGAGCCTGGAAAACTGTTTTTT. This sequence encodes CASSPTGTEPGKLFF. The J gene is TRBJ1-4, the V gene TRBV5-5; a weak D match, TRBD1 (5 bases). V was trimmed by 4 bases and J by 10 bases, leaving 20 bases between them. Germline lookup yields CDR1 SGHKS and CDR2 YYEKEE (reference sequence). This CDR3 has 15 residues.